The 3 T cell receptor beta chains reported below all come from one sample, sequenced in a study of shared clonotypes between healthy human individuals. Naive CD8 cells lacked CD45RO, underwent positive selection for CCR7 and left out terminally differentiated effector memory CD45RA+ cells. The repertoire was sequenced with immunoSEQ multiplex PCR; TCRdb's copy has only in-frame clones and lacks some. The sample carries roughly 2 million clones, just under 95% recorded once. The sample comprised naive CD8+ T cells sorted from blood. The source of these receptors is a man aged 18 to 29 in good health.

The V gene is TRBV11-2, the J gene TRBJ1-5, with 7 nucleotides matching TRBD1. The CDR3 spans 15 residues. Trimming removed 8 bases from V and 5 bases from J; junction bases left unmatched: 12. CDR1 is SGHAT and CDR2 is FQNNGV in the germline V gene. CDR3: CASRLDRASYQPQHF. In DNA, the CDR3 is TGTGCCAGCCGACTCGACAGGGCCAGTTATCAGCCCCAGCATTTT.

This clone was seen many times. The genes are TRBV29-1 and TRBJ1-1; possibly TRBD1 for D (5 bases). The CDR3 runs 11 residues. The V gene lost 6 bases and the J gene lost 4 bases, with 9 bases spanning the gap. Germline CDR1 SQVTM, CDR2 ANQGSEA. CDR3 in amino acids: CSVSGTTEAFF. CDR3 nucleotides: TGCAGCGTGTCAGGGACCACTGAAGCTTTCTTT.

The CDR3 protein is CASSLSSHDNEQFF. The CDR3 DNA follows: TGTGCCAGCAGCTTAAGTTCGCACGACAATGAGCAGTTCTTC. The genes are TRBV11-2 and TRBJ2-1; no clear D gene. The germline CDR1 and CDR2 sequences are SGHAT and FQNNGV. This CDR3 contains 14 residues. The ends were cut back, 2 bases at V and 5 bases at J, with 10 bases in the middle.